Presented here are 20 T cell receptor beta chains from one specimen sequenced in a study of OX40 agonist ivuxolimab in advanced cancers. Using immunoSEQ multiplex PCR, the repertoire was profiled, and TCRdb retains in-frame clones only, with some absent. The table lists 35,000 to 45,000 clones, roughly 72% of them singletons. The sample here was CD4+ or CD8+ T cells sorted from blood, taken in a trial of the OX40 agonist ivuxolimab. These receptors originate from an adult with an advanced solid tumor such as melanoma, head and neck, liver or kidney cancer.

This clone came up a few times. The rearrangement links TRBV7-3 to TRBJ2-7, with TRBD1 as a possible D gene (6 bases). V dropped 0 bases and J dropped 6 bases, with 9 bases sitting between them. Germline CDR1 and CDR2: SGHTA and FQGTGA. The CDR3 consists of 13 residues. CDR3 DNA sequence: TGTGCCAGCAGCTTAACGGGACAAACCGAGCAGTACTTC. It yields the protein CASSLTGQTEQYF.

This chain connects TRBV6-1 to TRBJ2-3; D is uncertain. CDR1 is MNHNS and CDR2 is SASEGT in the germline V gene. Trimming pared 2 bases from V and 1 base from J, leaving 16 bases between. This CDR3 is built from 17 residues. The CDR3 reads CASSERFRIGGTDTQYF. CDR3 DNA: TGTGCCAGCAGTGAAAGGTTCCGGATTGGGGGCACAGATACGCAGTATTTT.

The chain has TRBV9 and TRBJ1-5; TRBD1 is a possible D gene (6 bases). Per the germline V gene, CDR1 is SGDLS and CDR2 is YYNGEE. The CDR3 is made up of 14 amino acids. Between the trimmed V and J ends, which lost 4 bases and 4 bases, there was a span of 12 bases. The DNA of the CDR3 is TGTGCCAGCAGCCTCCGGGACAAAAATCAGCCCCAGCATTTT. Residues: CASSLRDKNQPQHF.

This chain uses TRBV30 with TRBJ1-5, with no clear D. The germline V gene has CDR1 GTSNPN and CDR2 SVGIG (reference sequence). The V gene lost 0 bases and the J gene lost 6 bases, with 15 bases spanning the gap. This CDR3 contains 15 residues. The CDR3 DNA follows: TGTGCCTGGAGTGTACGATATTTAGAACGTCAGCCCCAGCATTTT. It encodes CAWSVRYLERQPQHF.

The V gene is TRBV7-2, the J gene TRBJ2-5; 8 bases are a match to TRBD1. The end of the DNA aligns better with TRBJ2-7, so the J call may be wrong. The CDR3 is 15 residues long. Germline V gene sequence: CDR1 SGHTA, CDR2 FQGNSA. The CDR3 here is CASSPRSGGNNEQYF. The CDR3 nucleotides are TGTGCCAGCAGCCCTCGATCAGGGGGCAACAACGAGCAGTACTTC.

This clone has only one observation. The chain employs TRBV7-8 and TRBJ2-5; 8 bases match TRBD2. V was pared by 6 bases and J by 3 bases, with 12 bases of the junction left unmatched. Germline CDR1 SGHVS, CDR2 FQNEAQ. The CDR3 totals 16 residues. Written as DNA, the CDR3 is TGTGCCAGCAGTTTTCCACGGGGGGGGGTGGAAGAGACCCAGTACTTC. Protein sequence: CASSFPRGGVEETQYF.

The chain is built from TRBV29-1 and TRBJ1-1; 7 bases fit TRBD1. J lost 1 base, V lost 3 bases, and 5 bases had no gene match. The CDR3 totals 14 residues. Germline V gene sequence: CDR1 SQVTM, CDR2 ANQGSEA. The CDR3 here is CSVDRKGANTEAFF. CDR3 DNA sequence: TGCAGCGTTGATAGAAAGGGGGCGAACACTGAAGCTTTCTTT.

This chain connects TRBV15 to TRBJ2-1; no clear D gene. The CDR3 is made up of 17 amino acids. V was shortened by 0 bases and J by 2 bases, with 14 bases between the two germline ends. From germline, CDR1 is LNHNV and CDR2 YYDKDF (reference sequence). CDR3 region: CATSRDPTGGPYNEQFF. Written as DNA, the CDR3 is TGTGCCACCAGCAGAGACCCCACCGGCGGACCCTACAATGAGCAGTTCTTC.

This sequence joins TRBV2 and TRBJ1-1; no firm D call. The germline V gene has CDR1 SNHLY and CDR2 FYNNEI. Trimming left V 9 bases short and J 6 bases short, with 14 bases between. The CDR3 has 12 amino acids. The CDR3 nucleotides read TGTGCCAGTTCCCGTGGGGAATCTGAAGCTTTCTTT. Its translation: CASSRGESEAFF.

This clone has just a few counts. The CDR3 here is CASSWGESPNTEAFF. Here the CDR3 DNA reads TGTGCCAGCAGCTGGGGAGAATCCCCGAACACTGAAGCTTTCTTT. The V and J genes are TRBV5-8 and TRBJ1-1; D unclear. CDR3 length: 15 residues. V was clipped by 3 bases and J by 1 base, with 13 bases between them. Per germline, CDR1 SGHTS and CDR2 YDEGEE.

This clone was detected only once. The chain has TRBV5-1 and TRBJ2-5; 11 bases agree with TRBD2. CDR3 length: 15 residues. Germline-derived CDR1 and CDR2 are SGHRS and YFSETQ. Losses at the gene ends were 0 bases for V and 4 bases for J; bases not matched to a gene: 2. CDR3: CASSLASGGSETQYF. CDR3 DNA sequence: TGCGCCAGCAGCTTGGCTAGCGGGGGGTCAGAGACCCAGTACTTC.

This clone has just one count. CDR3 in amino acids: CASSPGGYNEQFF. The CDR3 DNA is TGTGCCAGCAGTCCGGGGGGCTACAATGAGCAGTTCTTC. J is TRBJ2-1 and V is TRBV27, with TRBD2 matching 7 bases. Germline assignment: CDR1 MNHEY and CDR2 SMNVEV (reference sequence). With 5 bases clipped from V and 3 bases from J, the junction kept 1 base outside the gene matches. The CDR3 sequence is 13 residues long.

This chain joins TRBV9 and TRBJ1-6, with D maybe TRBD1 (5 bases). There are 16 residues in the CDR3. Germline CDR1 SGDLS, CDR2 YYNGEE. With 1 base removed from V and 3 bases from J, the gap between germline ends came to 11 bases. The CDR3 DNA reads as TGTGCCAGCAGCGTACGGGGGAGTGACTATAATTCACCCCTCCACTTT. Amino acids: CASSVRGSDYNSPLHF.

This clone was seen only a few times. The gene calls are TRBV19 and TRBJ2-2; D ambiguous. Germline lookup yields CDR1 LNHDA and CDR2 SQIVND (reference sequence). V shed 3 bases and J shed 4 bases, with 27 bases lying between them. There are 20 residues in the CDR3. CDR3 DNA sequence: TGTGCCAGTAGTATGTCGTACTCCTGGCAAACCCTTACCGGCACCGGGGAGCTGTTTTTT. This translates into CASSMSYSWQTLTGTGELFF.

In its sample, this clone ranks as medium-sized. The chain carries TRBV6-6 and TRBJ1-6; 7 nucleotides line up with TRBD1. The ends lost 6 bases at V and 11 bases at J; junction bases unmatched: 13. Germline CDR1 reads MNHNY; CDR2 reads SVGAGI (reference sequence). The CDR3 spans 15 residues. The CDR3 spells CASSPIYAGGTPLHF. CDR3 DNA: TGTGCCAGCAGCCCTATCTATGCAGGGGGGACACCCCTCCACTTT.

This clone was counted between two and nine times. The gene calls are TRBV6-1 and TRBJ1-5; D remains unclear. CDR3 length: 15 amino acids. Germline V gene lookup returns CDR1 MNHNS and CDR2 SASEGT. Trimming removed 1 base at V and 3 bases at J, with 10 bases between. The CDR3 DNA sequence: TGTGCCAGCAGTGAAGATCGGTGGACCAATCAGCCCCAGCATTTT. Protein: CASSEDRWTNQPQHF.

V is TRBV6-1 and J is TRBJ2-7; TRBD1 agrees at 11 bases. The length of the CDR3 is 13 residues. Trimming took 9 bases from V and 6 from J; bases not matched to a gene: 7. Germline values: CDR1 MNHNS, CDR2 SASEGT. The CDR3 DNA is TGTGCCAGTGGTTTGGACAGGGGGCTCGAGCAGTACTTC. This translates into CASGLDRGLEQYF.

This sequence joins TRBV11-2 and TRBJ1-2; 10 bases agree with TRBD1. V lost 5 bases, J lost 13 bases, and 13 bases stayed unmatched. CDR1 and CDR2 (germline): SGHAT, FQNNGV. There are 14 residues in the CDR3. The CDR3 spells CASSITGTGEGITF. CDR3 nucleotide sequence: TGTGCCAGCAGCATCACCGGGACAGGGGAAGGTATCACCTTC.

This clone was detected once. The CDR3 sequence: CASNGTENTGELFF. DNA of the CDR3: TGTGCCAGTAACGGGACAGAGAACACCGGGGAGCTGTTTTTT. V usage is TRBV19 and J usage is TRBJ2-2; 7 nucleotides align to TRBD1. CDR1 and CDR2 from the germline V gene are LNHDA and SQIVND (reference sequence). V dropped 7 bases and J dropped 1; count of bases not matched to a gene: 3. The CDR3 totals 14 residues. Full variable domain (outside the CDR3, taken from reference TRBV19 and TRBJ2-2): DGGITQSPKYLFRKEGQNVTLSCEQNLNHDAMYWYRQDPGQGLRLIYYSQIVNDFQKGDIAEGYSVSREKKESFPLTVTSAQKNPTAFYLCASNGTENTGELFFGEGSRLTVL.

A few counts support this clone. The genes are TRBV10-3 and TRBJ1-5, with D unresolved. CDR3 length: 12 amino acids. The V and J ends lost 4 bases and 1 base respectively, with 2 bases between them. The germline V gene has CDR1 ENHRY and CDR2 SYGVKD. CDR3 DNA sequence: TGTGCCATCAGTGTAAGCAATCAGCCCCAGCATTTT. The encoded protein is CAISVSNQPQHF.